A selection of T cell receptor beta chains follows, all from one sample in a study of somatic mutations in cytotoxic T cells in rheumatoid arthritis. Profiled with immunoSEQ multiplex PCR; TCRdb holds only in-frame clones, not every one. The sample has more than 9,000 clones, about 69% seen once. Sequenced: CD8+ T cells sorted from blood. Receptors originate from an adult with rheumatoid arthritis. Each CDR3 is given with its conserved first and last residue. The order of the fields is D gene, clone size, V gene, J gene, CDR3 protein, CDR3 DNA. A D gene is named only where the DNA matches it firmly. Some rows have no size entry. The others give once, few or many, or a class for an expanded clone.

D gene: NA; clone size: NA; V gene: TRBV20-1; J gene: TRBJ2-1; CDR3 protein: CSARGGNEQFF; CDR3 DNA: TGCAGTGCTAGAGGAGGCAATGAGCAGTTCTTC
D gene: NA; clone size: NA; V gene: TRBV9; J gene: TRBJ1-1; CDR3 protein: CASSDQGQGTEAFF; CDR3 DNA: TGTGCCAGCAGCGATCAGGGGCAGGGCACTGAAGCTTTCTTT
D gene: NA; clone size: NA; V gene: TRBV16; J gene: TRBJ1-2; CDR3 protein: CASSQTQGRDNYGYTF; CDR3 DNA: TGTGCCAGCAGCCAAACCCAGGGGAGGGATAACTATGGCTACACCTTC
D gene: TRBD1; clone size: NA; V gene: TRBV7-2; J gene: TRBJ2-1; CDR3 protein: CASPPRDSRYNEQFF; CDR3 DNA: TGTGCCAGCCCCCCCCGGGACAGCCGATACAATGAGCAGTTCTTC
D gene: NA; clone size: NA; V gene: TRBV4-3; J gene: TRBJ1-2; CDR3 protein: CASSQGVPRGAAANYGYTF; CDR3 DNA: TGCGCCAGCAGCCAAGGCGTGCCTCGGGGGGCGGCAGCTAACTATGGCTACACCTTC
D gene: NA; clone size: NA; V gene: TRBV6-5; J gene: TRBJ2-7; CDR3 protein: CASSYGPTYEQYF; CDR3 DNA: TGTGCCAGCAGTTACGGACCGACCTACGAGCAGTACTTC
D gene: NA; clone size: NA; V gene: TRBV10-3; J gene: TRBJ2-3; CDR3 protein: CAITIVDTQYF; CDR3 DNA: TGTGCCATCACTATCGTGGATACGCAGTATTTT
D gene: NA; clone size: NA; V gene: TRBV5-1; J gene: TRBJ2-5; CDR3 protein: CASSLGVQETQYF; CDR3 DNA: TGCGCCAGCAGCTTGGGGGTTCAAGAGACCCAGTACTTC
D gene: NA; clone size: NA; V gene: TRBV11-3; J gene: TRBJ2-3; CDR3 protein: CASSLTPGKGSTDTQYF; CDR3 DNA: TGTGCCAGCAGCTTAACCCCTGGAAAGGGCAGCACAGATACGCAGTATTTT
D gene: TRBD2; clone size: NA; V gene: TRBV7-6; J gene: TRBJ2-5; CDR3 protein: CASSLRLAGYQETQYF; CDR3 DNA: TGTGCCAGCAGCTTAAGGCTAGCGGGGTACCAAGAGACCCAGTACTTC
D gene: TRBD1; clone size: once; V gene: TRBV19; J gene: TRBJ2-2; CDR3 protein: CASSIDLPGQGPGELFF; CDR3 DNA: TGTGCCAGTAGTATAGATCTTCCGGGACAGGGGCCCGGGGAGCTGTTTTTT
D gene: NA; clone size: NA; V gene: TRBV20-1; J gene: TRBJ1-1; CDR3 protein: CSATQAFEAFF; CDR3 DNA: TGCAGTGCGACTCAAGCTTTTGAAGCTTTCTTT
D gene: NA; clone size: NA; V gene: TRBV7-9; J gene: TRBJ2-3; CDR3 protein: CASSPGRFQGGDTQYF; CDR3 DNA: TGTGCCAGCAGCCCCGGTCGTTTCCAGGGCGGAGATACGCAGTATTTT
D gene: TRBD1; clone size: NA; V gene: TRBV5-1; J gene: TRBJ2-3; CDR3 protein: CASSFWTGSADTQYF; CDR3 DNA: TGCGCCAGCAGCTTTTGGACAGGGTCGGCAGATACGCAGTATTTT
D gene: NA; clone size: NA; V gene: TRBV4-2; J gene: TRBJ2-5; CDR3 protein: CASSQERGVQTQYF; CDR3 DNA: TGTGCCAGCAGCCAAGAACGAGGGGTGCAGACCCAGTACTTC
D gene: TRBD2; clone size: NA; V gene: TRBV9; J gene: TRBJ2-1; CDR3 protein: CASSVTSGGGNEQFF; CDR3 DNA: TGTGCCAGCAGCGTGACTAGCGGGGGGGGGAATGAGCAGTTCTTC
D gene: TRBD2; clone size: NA; V gene: TRBV4-3; J gene: TRBJ2-2; CDR3 protein: CAGSGGGNTGELFF; CDR3 DNA: TGCGCCGGGAGCGGGGGGGGGAACACCGGGGAGCTGTTTTTT
D gene: TRBD2; clone size: NA; V gene: TRBV7-3; J gene: TRBJ2-1; CDR3 protein: CASSLAGGKNEQFF; CDR3 DNA: TGTGCCAGCAGCCTAGCGGGGGGGAAAAATGAGCAGTTCTTC
D gene: NA; clone size: few; V gene: TRBV5-4; J gene: TRBJ1-1; CDR3 protein: CASSLLTAEAFF; CDR3 DNA: TGTGCCAGCAGCTTACTGACAGCTGAAGCTTTCTTT
D gene: NA; clone size: NA; V gene: TRBV5-3; J gene: TRBJ2-7; CDR3 protein: CARYRRLLNEQYF; CDR3 DNA: TGTGCCAGATACCGAAGGCTCTTAAACGAGCAGTACTTC
D gene: TRBD2; clone size: NA; V gene: TRBV5-6; J gene: TRBJ2-7; CDR3 protein: CASSREGSPYEQYF; CDR3 DNA: TGTGCCAGCAGCCGGGAGGGTTCACCCTACGAGCAGTACTTC
D gene: NA; clone size: once; V gene: TRBV5-1; J gene: TRBJ2-3; CDR3 protein: CASSLDRNTDTQYF; CDR3 DNA: TGCGCCAGCAGCTTGGACAGGAACACAGATACGCAGTATTTT
D gene: TRBD1; clone size: NA; V gene: TRBV7-8; J gene: TRBJ2-2; CDR3 protein: CASSRPSDREPTGELFF; CDR3 DNA: TGTGCCAGCAGCCGCCCGTCAGACAGGGAACCCACCGGGGAGCTGTTTTTT
D gene: TRBD1; clone size: NA; V gene: TRBV5-1; J gene: TRBJ2-1; CDR3 protein: CASSLGGGYYNEQFF; CDR3 DNA: TGCGCCAGCAGCTTGGGAGGGGGCTACTACAATGAGCAGTTCTTC
D gene: TRBD2; clone size: NA; V gene: TRBV14; J gene: TRBJ2-5; CDR3 protein: CASSQFTSGVETQYF; CDR3 DNA: TGTGCCAGCAGCCAATTTACTAGCGGGGTAGAGACCCAGTACTTC
D gene: TRBD1; clone size: once; V gene: TRBV4-3; J gene: TRBJ1-6; CDR3 protein: CASSQGTGLWPLHF; CDR3 DNA: TGCGCCAGCAGCCAAGGGACAGGGTTATGGCCCCTCCACTTT
D gene: TRBD1; clone size: NA; V gene: TRBV9; J gene: TRBJ1-2; CDR3 protein: CASSVDELGDSYGYTF; CDR3 DNA: TGTGCCAGCAGCGTAGACGAGCTAGGGGACAGCTATGGCTACACCTTC
D gene: TRBD2; clone size: medium-sized; V gene: TRBV7-9; J gene: TRBJ2-4; CDR3 protein: CASSLEAGAGGDNIQYF; CDR3 DNA: TGTGCCAGCAGCTTAGAGGCAGGCGCGGGGGGTGACAACATTCAGTACTTC
D gene: TRBD2; clone size: NA; V gene: TRBV27; J gene: TRBJ2-5; CDR3 protein: CASSLGLAGETQYF; CDR3 DNA: TGTGCCAGCAGTCTCGGACTAGCTGGAGAGACCCAGTACTTC
D gene: NA; clone size: NA; V gene: TRBV5-1; J gene: TRBJ2-7; CDR3 protein: CASSFGISYEQYF; CDR3 DNA: TGCGCCAGCAGCTTTGGGATATCCTACGAGCAGTACTTC
D gene: NA; clone size: NA; V gene: TRBV30; J gene: TRBJ1-5; CDR3 protein: CASGFGWQPQHF; CDR3 DNA: TGTGCCTCCGGATTTGGGTGGCAGCCCCAGCATTTT
D gene: TRBD2; clone size: NA; V gene: TRBV2; J gene: TRBJ2-3; CDR3 protein: CASGPGLAVTDTQYF; CDR3 DNA: TGTGCCAGCGGGCCGGGACTAGCGGTTACAGATACGCAGTATTTT
D gene: TRBD1; clone size: NA; V gene: TRBV4-1; J gene: TRBJ1-1; CDR3 protein: CASSQDVAGGTGMNTEAFF; CDR3 DNA: TGCGCCAGCAGCCAAGATGTGGCGGGAGGGACAGGGATGAACACTGAAGCTTTCTTT
D gene: NA; clone size: NA; V gene: TRBV29-1; J gene: TRBJ2-7; CDR3 protein: CSVVADSYEQYF; CDR3 DNA: TGCAGCGTTGTGGCGGACTCCTACGAGCAGTACTTC
D gene: NA; clone size: NA; V gene: TRBV7-3; J gene: TRBJ2-7; CDR3 protein: CASSQVPGKNEQYF; CDR3 DNA: TGTGCCAGCAGCCAAGTTCCCGGGAAGAACGAGCAGTACTTC
D gene: NA; clone size: NA; V gene: TRBV7-9; J gene: TRBJ2-2; CDR3 protein: CASSFTSSTGELFF; CDR3 DNA: TGTGCCAGCAGCTTCACCTCCAGCACCGGGGAGCTGTTTTTT
D gene: TRBD1; clone size: NA; V gene: TRBV9; J gene: TRBJ1-2; CDR3 protein: CASSSLTLDRGFGYTF; CDR3 DNA: TGTGCCAGCAGCTCTCTGACTCTGGACAGGGGGTTTGGCTACACCTTC
D gene: TRBD2; clone size: NA; V gene: TRBV29-1; J gene: TRBJ2-2; CDR3 protein: CSVFGGGTPGELFF; CDR3 DNA: TGCAGCGTTTTCGGGGGGGGGACCCCCGGGGAGCTGTTTTTT
D gene: NA; clone size: few; V gene: TRBV19; J gene: TRBJ1-2; CDR3 protein: CASSWGQGIGYTF; CDR3 DNA: TGTGCCAGTAGTTGGGGGCAGGGGATCGGCTACACCTTC
D gene: TRBD2; clone size: NA; V gene: TRBV7-2; J gene: TRBJ2-7; CDR3 protein: CASSLVLAGAYEQYF; CDR3 DNA: TGTGCCAGCAGCTTAGTTCTAGCGGGGGCATACGAGCAGTACTTC
D gene: NA; clone size: NA; V gene: TRBV15; J gene: TRBJ1-4; CDR3 protein: CATSRGRQGTNEKLFF; CDR3 DNA: TGTGCCACCAGCAGGGGCAGGCAGGGAACTAATGAAAAACTGTTTTTT
D gene: NA; clone size: NA; V gene: TRBV13; J gene: TRBJ1-4; CDR3 protein: CASSPSRGNEKLFF; CDR3 DNA: TGTGCCAGCAGCCCCTCCCGAGGGAATGAAAAACTGTTTTTT
D gene: NA; clone size: NA; V gene: TRBV28; J gene: TRBJ1-4; CDR3 protein: CASSLYFYGGSEKLFF; CDR3 DNA: TGTGCCAGCAGTCTCTACTTTTATGGGGGGTCTGAAAAACTGTTTTTT
D gene: TRBD2; clone size: NA; V gene: TRBV4-2; J gene: TRBJ2-2; CDR3 protein: CASSPPGLAGGSSHTGELFF; CDR3 DNA: TGTGCCAGCAGCCCGCCGGGACTAGCGGGGGGGTCCTCCCACACCGGGGAGCTGTTTTTT
D gene: TRBD2; clone size: NA; V gene: TRBV11-3; J gene: TRBJ2-1; CDR3 protein: CASSFDYSGGAHSYNEQFF; CDR3 DNA: TGTGCCAGCAGCTTTGACTATAGCGGGGGGGCGCACTCCTACAATGAGCAGTTCTTC
D gene: NA; clone size: NA; V gene: TRBV6-1; J gene: TRBJ1-5; CDR3 protein: CASSRYSNQPQHF; CDR3 DNA: TGTGCCAGCAGTCGATATAGCAATCAGCCCCAGCATTTT